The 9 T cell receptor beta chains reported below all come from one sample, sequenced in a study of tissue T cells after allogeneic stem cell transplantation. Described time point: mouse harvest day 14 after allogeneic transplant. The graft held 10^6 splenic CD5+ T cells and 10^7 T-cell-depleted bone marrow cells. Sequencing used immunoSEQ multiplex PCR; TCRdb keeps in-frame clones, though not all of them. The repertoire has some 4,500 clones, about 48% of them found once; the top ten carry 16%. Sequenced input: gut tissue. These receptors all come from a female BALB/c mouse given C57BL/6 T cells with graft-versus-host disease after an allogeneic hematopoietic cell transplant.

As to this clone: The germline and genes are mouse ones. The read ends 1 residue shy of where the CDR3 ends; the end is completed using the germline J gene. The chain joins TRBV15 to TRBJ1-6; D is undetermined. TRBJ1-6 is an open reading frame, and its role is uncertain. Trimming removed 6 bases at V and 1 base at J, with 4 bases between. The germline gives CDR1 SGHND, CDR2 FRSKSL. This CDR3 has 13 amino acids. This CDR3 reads CASRQSYNSPLYF. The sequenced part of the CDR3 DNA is TGTGCCAGCAGGCAGTCCTATAATTCGCCCCTCTAC.

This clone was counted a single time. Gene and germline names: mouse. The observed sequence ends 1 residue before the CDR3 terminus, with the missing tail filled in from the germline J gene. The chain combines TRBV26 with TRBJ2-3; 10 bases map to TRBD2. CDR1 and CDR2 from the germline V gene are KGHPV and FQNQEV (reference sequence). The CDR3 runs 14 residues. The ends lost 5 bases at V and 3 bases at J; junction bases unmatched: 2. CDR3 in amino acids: CASSWTGGAETLYF. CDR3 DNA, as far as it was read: TGTGCCAGCAGTTGGACTGGGGGCGCAGAAACGCTGTAT.

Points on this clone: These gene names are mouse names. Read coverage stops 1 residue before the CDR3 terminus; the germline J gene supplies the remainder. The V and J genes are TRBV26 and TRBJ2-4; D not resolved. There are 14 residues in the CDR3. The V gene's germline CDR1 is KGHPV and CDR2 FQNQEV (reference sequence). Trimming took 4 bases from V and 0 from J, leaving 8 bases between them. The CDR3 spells CASSQGSSQNTLYF. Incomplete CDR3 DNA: TGTGCCAGCAGTCAGGGATCTAGTCAAAACACCTTGTAC.

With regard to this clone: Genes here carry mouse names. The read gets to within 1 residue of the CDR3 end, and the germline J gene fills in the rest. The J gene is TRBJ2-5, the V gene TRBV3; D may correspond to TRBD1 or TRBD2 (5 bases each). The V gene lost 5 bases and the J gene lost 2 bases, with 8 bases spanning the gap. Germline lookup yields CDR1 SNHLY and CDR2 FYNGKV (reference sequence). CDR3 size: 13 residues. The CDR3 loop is CASSRDLQDTQYF. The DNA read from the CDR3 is TGTGCCAGCAGCCGGGACCTCCAAGACACCCAGTAC. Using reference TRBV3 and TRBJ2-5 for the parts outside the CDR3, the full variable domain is GPKVLQIPSHQIIDMGQMVTLNCDPVSNHLYFYWYKQILGQQMEFLVNFYNGKVMEKSKLFKDQFSVERPDGSYFTLKIQPTALEDSAVYFCASSRDLQDTQYFGPGTRLLVL.

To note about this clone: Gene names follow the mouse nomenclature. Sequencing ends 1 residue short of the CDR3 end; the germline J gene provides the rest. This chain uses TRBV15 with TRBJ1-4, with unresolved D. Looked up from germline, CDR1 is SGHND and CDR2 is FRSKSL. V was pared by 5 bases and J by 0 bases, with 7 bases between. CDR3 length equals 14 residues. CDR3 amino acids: CASSRQISNERLFF. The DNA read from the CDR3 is TGTGCCAGCAGTAGACAAATTTCCAACGAAAGATTATTT.

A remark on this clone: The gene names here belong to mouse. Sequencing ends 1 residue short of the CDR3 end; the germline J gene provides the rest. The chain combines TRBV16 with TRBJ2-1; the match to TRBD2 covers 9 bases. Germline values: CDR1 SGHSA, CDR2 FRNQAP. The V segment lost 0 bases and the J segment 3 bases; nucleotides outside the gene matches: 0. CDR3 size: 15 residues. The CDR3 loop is CASSLDWGGYAEQFF. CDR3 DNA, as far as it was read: TGTGCAAGCAGCTTAGACTGGGGGGGCTATGCTGAGCAGTTC.

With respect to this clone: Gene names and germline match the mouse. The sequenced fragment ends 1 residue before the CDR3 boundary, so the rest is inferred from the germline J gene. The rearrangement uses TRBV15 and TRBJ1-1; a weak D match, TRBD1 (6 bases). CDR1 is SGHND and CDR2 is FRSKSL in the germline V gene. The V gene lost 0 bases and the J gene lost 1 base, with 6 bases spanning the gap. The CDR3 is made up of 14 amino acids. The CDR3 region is CASSLAQGNTEVFF. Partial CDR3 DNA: TGTGCCAGCAGTTTAGCACAGGGGAACACAGAAGTCTTC.

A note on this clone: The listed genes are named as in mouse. The DNA read from the CDR3 is TGTGCCAGCAGTATAGGGGGGGGCCGGAGCACAGAAGTCTTC. It encodes CASSIGGGRSTEVF. The full CDR3 sequence reads CASSIGGGRSTEVFF. The chain is built from TRBV19 and TRBJ1-1, with D possibly being TRBD1 (6 bases). The CDR3 end lies 1 residue beyond the end of the read and is filled in from the germline J gene. The germline V gene encodes CDR1 FNHDT and CDR2 SITEND (reference sequence). Trimming took off 0 bases at V and 4 bases at J, with 13 bases between the two ends. The CDR3 covers 15 residues.

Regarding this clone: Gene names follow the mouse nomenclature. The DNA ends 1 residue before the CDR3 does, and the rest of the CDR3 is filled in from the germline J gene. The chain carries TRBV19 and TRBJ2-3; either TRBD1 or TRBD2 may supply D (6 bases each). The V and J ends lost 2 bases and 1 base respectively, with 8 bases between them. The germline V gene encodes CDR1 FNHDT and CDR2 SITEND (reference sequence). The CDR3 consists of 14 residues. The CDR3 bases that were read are TGTGCCAGCAGTATTTGGGGGCGTGCAGAAACGCTGTAT. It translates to CASSIWGRAETLY. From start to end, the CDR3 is CASSIWGRAETLYF.